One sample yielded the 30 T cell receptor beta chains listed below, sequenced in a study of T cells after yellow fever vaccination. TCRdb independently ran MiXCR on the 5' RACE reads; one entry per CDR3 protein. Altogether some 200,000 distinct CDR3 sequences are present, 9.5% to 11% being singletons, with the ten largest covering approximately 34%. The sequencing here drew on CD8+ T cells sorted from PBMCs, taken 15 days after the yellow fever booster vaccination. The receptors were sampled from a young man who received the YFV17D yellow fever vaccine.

CDR3 in DNA: TGTGCCAGCAGTCGCTACCAAGAGACCCAGTACTTC. The encoded protein is CASSRYQETQYF. V is TRBV6-2 or TRBV6-3 and J is TRBJ2-5; no definite D call. The V end lost 5 bases, the J end lost 0 bases, and 4 bases lay between the germline ends. Germline V gene data show CDR1 as MNHEY and CDR2 as SVGEGT. This CDR3 spans 12 amino acids.

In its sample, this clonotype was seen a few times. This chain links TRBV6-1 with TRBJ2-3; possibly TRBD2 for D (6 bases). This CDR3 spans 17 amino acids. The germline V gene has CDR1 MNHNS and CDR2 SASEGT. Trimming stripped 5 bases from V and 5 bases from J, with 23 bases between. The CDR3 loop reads CASSPRRTGDGRDTQYF. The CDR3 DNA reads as TGTGCCAGCAGTCCCCGTAGAACGGGGGACGGGAGAGATACGCAGTATTTT.

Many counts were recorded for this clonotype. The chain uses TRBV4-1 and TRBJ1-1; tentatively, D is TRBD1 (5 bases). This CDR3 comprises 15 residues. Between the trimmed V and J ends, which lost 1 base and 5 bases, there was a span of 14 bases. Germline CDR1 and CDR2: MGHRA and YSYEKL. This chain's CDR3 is CASSQVQVGGTEAFF. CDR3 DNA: TGCGCCAGCAGCCAAGTCCAGGTGGGGGGTACTGAAGCTTTCTTT.

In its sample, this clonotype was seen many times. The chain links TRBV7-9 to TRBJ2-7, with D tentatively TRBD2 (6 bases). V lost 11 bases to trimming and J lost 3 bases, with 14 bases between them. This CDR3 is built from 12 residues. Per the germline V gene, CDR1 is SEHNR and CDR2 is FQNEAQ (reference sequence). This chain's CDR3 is CASGQGGYEQYF. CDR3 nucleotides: TGTGCCTCAGGGCAGGGAGGCTACGAGCAGTACTTC.

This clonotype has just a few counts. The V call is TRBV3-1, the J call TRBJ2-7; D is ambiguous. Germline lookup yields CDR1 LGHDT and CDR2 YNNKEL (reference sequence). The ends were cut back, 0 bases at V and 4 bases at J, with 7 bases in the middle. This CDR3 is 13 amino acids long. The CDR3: CASSQDGRYEQYF. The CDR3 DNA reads TGTGCCAGCAGCCAAGATGGGCGATACGAGCAGTACTTC.

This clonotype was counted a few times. CDR3: CASSPKNPGQDIGKLFF. CDR3 nucleotides: TGTGCCAGCAGCCCCAAGAACCCGGGGCAGGACATCGGAAAACTGTTTTTT. The chain recombines TRBV3-1 with TRBJ1-4; maybe TRBD1 (5 bases). The germline V and J ends were trimmed by 4 bases and 10 bases, with 25 bases remaining between them. CDR1 LGHDT and CDR2 YNNKEL come from the germline V gene (reference sequence). The CDR3 is 17 residues long.

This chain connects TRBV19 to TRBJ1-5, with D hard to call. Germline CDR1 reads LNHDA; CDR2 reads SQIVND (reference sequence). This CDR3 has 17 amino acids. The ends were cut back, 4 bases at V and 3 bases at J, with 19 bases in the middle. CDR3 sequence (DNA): TGTGCCAGTAGTAGCCTGGCCCCCTCCGTTATCAATCAGCCCCAGCATTTT. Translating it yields CASSSLAPSVINQPQHF.

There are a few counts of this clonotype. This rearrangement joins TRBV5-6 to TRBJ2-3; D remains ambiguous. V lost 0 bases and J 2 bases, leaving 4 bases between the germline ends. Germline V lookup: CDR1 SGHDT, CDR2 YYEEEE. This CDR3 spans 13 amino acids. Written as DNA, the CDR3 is TGTGCCAGCAGCTTGGCCGCCACAGATACGCAGTATTTT. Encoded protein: CASSLAATDTQYF.

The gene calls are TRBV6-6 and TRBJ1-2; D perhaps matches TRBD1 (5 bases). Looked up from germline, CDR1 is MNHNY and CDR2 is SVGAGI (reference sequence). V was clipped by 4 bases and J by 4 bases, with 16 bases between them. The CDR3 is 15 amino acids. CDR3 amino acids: CASSSDNKGPYGYTF. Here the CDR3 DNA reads TGTGCCAGCAGTTCCGATAATAAGGGACCCTATGGCTACACCTTC.

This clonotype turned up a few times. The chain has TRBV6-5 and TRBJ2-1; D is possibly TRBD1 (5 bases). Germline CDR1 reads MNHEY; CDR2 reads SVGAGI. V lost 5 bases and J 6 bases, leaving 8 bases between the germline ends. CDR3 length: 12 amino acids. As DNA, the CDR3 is TGTGCCAGCAGTCCCGACAGCAATGAGCAGTTCTTC. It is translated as CASSPDSNEQFF.

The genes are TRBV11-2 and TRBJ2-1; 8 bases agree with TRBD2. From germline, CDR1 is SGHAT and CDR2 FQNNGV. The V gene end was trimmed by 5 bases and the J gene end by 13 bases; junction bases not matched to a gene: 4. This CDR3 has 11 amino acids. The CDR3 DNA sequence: TGTGCCAGCAGCGGGCGGGGGGCCCAGTTCTTC. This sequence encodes CASSGRGAQFF.

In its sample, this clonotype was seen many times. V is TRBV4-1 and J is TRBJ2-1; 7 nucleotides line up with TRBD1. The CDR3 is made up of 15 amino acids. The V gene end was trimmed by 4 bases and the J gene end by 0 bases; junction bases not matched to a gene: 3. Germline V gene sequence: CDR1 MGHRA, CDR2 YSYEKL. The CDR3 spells CASSPQGVSYNEQFF. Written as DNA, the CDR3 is TGCGCCAGCAGCCCGCAGGGGGTCTCCTACAATGAGCAGTTCTTC.

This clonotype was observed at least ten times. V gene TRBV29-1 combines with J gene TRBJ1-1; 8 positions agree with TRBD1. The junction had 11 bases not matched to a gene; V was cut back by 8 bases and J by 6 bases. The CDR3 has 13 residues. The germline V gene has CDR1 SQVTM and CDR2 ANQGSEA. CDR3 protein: CSTWGQGASEAFF. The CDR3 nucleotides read TGCAGCACCTGGGGGCAGGGGGCATCTGAAGCTTTCTTT.

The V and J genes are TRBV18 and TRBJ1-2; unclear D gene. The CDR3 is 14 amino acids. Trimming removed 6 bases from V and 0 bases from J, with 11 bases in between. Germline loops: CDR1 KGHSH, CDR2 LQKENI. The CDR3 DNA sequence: TGTGCCAGCTCCCAAAGGGCCGCTAACTATGGCTACACCTTC. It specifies CASSQRAANYGYTF. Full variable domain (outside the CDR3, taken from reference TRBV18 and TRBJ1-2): NAGVMQNPRHLVRRRGQEARLRCSPMKGHSHVYWYRQLPEEGLKFMVYLQKENIIDESGMPKERFSAEFPKEGPSILRIQQVVRGDSAAYFCASSQRAANYGYTFGSGTRLTVV.

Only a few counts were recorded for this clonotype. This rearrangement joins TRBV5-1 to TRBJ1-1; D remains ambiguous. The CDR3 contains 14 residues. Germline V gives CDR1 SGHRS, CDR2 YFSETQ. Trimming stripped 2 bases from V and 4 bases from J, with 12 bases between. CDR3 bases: TGCGCCAGCAGCTTAGGGTGGACTGGCACTGAAGCTTTCTTT. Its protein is CASSLGWTGTEAFF.

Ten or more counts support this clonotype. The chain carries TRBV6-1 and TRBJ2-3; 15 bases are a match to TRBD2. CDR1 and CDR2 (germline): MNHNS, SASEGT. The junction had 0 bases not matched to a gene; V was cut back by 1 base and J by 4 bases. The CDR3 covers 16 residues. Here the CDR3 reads CASSEGTSGGADTQYF. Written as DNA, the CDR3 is TGTGCCAGCAGTGAAGGGACTAGCGGGGGGGCAGATACGCAGTATTTT.

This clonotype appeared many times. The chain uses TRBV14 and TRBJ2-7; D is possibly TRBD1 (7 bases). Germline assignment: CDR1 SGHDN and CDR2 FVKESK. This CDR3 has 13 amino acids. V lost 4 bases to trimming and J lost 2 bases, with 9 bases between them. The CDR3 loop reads CASSPGGPYEQYF. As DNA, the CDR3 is TGTGCCAGCAGCCCAGGGGGGCCCTACGAGCAGTACTTC.

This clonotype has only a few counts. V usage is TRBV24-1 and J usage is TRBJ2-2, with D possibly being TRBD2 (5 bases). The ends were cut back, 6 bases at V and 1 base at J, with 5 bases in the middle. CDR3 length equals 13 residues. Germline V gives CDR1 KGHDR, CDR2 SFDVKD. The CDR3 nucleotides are TGTGCCACCAGTAGCGGGAACACCGGGGAGCTGTTTTTT. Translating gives CATSSGNTGELFF.

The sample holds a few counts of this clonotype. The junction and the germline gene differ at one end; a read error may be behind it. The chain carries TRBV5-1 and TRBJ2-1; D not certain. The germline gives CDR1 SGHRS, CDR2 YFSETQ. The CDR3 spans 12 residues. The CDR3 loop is CASIPLGPRFIF. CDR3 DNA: TGCGCCAGCATCCCCCTGGGCCCTAGGTTTATCTTC.

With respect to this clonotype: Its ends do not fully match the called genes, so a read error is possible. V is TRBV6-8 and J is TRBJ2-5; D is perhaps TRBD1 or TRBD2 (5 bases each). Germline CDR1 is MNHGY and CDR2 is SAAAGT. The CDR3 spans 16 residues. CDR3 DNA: TGTGCCAGCAGTTACATTGTGGGCGAGGGGCAAGATACCCAGTACTTC. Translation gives CASSYIVGEGQDTQYF.

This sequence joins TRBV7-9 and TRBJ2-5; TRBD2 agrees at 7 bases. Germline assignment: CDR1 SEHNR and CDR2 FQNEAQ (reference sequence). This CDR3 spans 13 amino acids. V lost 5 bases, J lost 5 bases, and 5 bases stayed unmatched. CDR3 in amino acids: CASSPTSWETQYF. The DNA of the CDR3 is TGTGCCAGCAGCCCGACTAGCTGGGAGACCCAGTACTTC.

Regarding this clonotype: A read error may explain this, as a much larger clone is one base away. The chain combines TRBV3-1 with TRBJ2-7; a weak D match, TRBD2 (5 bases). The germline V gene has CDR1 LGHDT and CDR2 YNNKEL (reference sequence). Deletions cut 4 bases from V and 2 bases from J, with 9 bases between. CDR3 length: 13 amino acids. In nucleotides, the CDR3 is TGTGCCAGCAGCCCCTGGGGAGCCTACGAGCAGTACTTC. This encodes CASSPWGAYEQYF.

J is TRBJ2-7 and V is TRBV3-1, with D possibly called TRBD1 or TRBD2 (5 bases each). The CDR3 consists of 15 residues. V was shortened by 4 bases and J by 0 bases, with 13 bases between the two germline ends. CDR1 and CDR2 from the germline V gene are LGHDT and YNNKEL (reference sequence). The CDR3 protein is CASSPQPGASYEQYV. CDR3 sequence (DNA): TGTGCCAGCAGCCCCCAACCCGGGGCCTCCTACGAGCAGTACGTC.

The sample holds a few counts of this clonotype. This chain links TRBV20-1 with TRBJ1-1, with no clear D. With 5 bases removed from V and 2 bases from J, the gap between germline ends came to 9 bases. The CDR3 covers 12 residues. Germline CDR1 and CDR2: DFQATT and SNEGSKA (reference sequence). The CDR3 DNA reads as TGCAGTGCTGTAGCTATCAACACTGAAGCTTTCTTT. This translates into CSAVAINTEAFF.

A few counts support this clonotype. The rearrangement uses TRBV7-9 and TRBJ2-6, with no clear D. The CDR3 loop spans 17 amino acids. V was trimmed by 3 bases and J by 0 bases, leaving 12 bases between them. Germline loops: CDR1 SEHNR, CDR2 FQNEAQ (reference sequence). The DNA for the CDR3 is TGTGCCAGCAGCTTTGCCCCCCCCTACTCTGGGGCCAACGTCCTGACTTTC. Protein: CASSFAPPYSGANVLTF.

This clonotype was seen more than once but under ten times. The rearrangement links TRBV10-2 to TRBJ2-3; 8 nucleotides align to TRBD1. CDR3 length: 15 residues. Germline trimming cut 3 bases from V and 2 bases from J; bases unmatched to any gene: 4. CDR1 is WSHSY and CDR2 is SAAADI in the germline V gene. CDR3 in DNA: TGCGCCAGCAGTGAAACAGGGGGGACCACAGATACGCAGTATTTT. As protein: CASSETGGTTDTQYF.

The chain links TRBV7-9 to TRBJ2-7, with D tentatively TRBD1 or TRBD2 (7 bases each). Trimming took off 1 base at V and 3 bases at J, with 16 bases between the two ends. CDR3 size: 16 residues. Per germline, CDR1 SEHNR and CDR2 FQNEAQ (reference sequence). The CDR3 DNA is TGTGCCAGCAGCTTAGGGGGAGGGACAGCTGTCTACGAGCAGTACGTC. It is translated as CASSLGGGTAVYEQYV.

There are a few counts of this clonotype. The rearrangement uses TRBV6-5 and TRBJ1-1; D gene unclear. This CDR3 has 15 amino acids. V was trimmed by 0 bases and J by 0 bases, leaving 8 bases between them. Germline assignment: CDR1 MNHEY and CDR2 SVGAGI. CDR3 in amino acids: CASSYSKGLNTEAFF. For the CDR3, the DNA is TGTGCCAGCAGTTACTCGAAAGGGCTGAACACTGAAGCTTTCTTT.

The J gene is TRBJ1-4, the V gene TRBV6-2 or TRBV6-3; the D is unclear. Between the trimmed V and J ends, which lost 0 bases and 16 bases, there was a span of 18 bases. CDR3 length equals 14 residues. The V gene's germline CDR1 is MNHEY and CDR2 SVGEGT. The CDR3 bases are TGTGCCAGCAGTTACTCCGGGTCCGGGGTACCACCGTTTTTT. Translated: CASSYSGSGVPPFF.

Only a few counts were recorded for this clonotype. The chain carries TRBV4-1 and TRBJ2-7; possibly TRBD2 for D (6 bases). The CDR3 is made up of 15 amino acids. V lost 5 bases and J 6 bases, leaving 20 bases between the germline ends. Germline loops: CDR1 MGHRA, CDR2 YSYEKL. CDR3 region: CASSEYTGTPGEQYV. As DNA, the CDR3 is TGCGCCAGCAGCGAGTACACCGGGACTCCTGGCGAGCAGTACGTC.